The 31 T cell receptor beta chains presented below share a single source sample, sequenced in a study of cytomegalovirus exposure and HLA in healthy donors. The PCR employed 60 Vbeta primers together with 13 Jbeta primers. TCRdb's copy holds only in-frame clones and misses some; the assay was immunoSEQ multiplex PCR. The sample shows about 110,000 clones, about 86% of them seen only once. The source material was PBMCs. These receptors were taken from a woman aged 25 to 39 in good health and CMV-seronegative.

The V and J genes are TRBV7-7 and TRBJ2-3, with D possibly TRBD1 on 5 matching bases. Germline lookup yields CDR1 SSHAT and CDR2 FNYEAQ (reference sequence). Trimming took 5 bases from V and 6 from J, leaving 6 bases between them. This CDR3 spans 11 amino acids. In DNA, the CDR3 is TGTGCCAGCAGCCAGGGCGATACGCAGTATTTT. Translation gives CASSQGDTQYF.

This chain uses TRBV4-1 with TRBJ2-5; D possibly corresponds to TRBD2 (7 bases). V was cut by 5 bases and J by 2 bases, with 12 bases left in between. The CDR3 loop spans 14 amino acids. Germline CDR1 MGHRA, CDR2 YSYEKL. The CDR3 loop is CASSMGGAQETQYF. The DNA of the CDR3 is TGCGCCAGCAGCATGGGGGGGGCACAAGAGACCCAGTACTTC.

The chain recombines TRBV7-9 with TRBJ1-2; a weak D match, TRBD1 (6 bases). The V end was cut by 5 bases, the J end by 4 bases, with 20 bases between. CDR3 size: 16 residues. Germline CDR1 is SEHNR and CDR2 is FQNEAQ (reference sequence). The CDR3 DNA is TGTGCCAGCAGCCAGAACCCAGGGGAATATGCCTATGGCTACACCTTC. Translation gives CASSQNPGEYAYGYTF. Together with reference TRBV7-9 and TRBJ1-2, the CDR3 gives the full variable domain: DTGVSQNPRHKITKRGQNVTFRCDPISEHNRLYWYRQTLGQGPEFLTYFQNEAQLEKSRLLSDRFSAERPKGSFSTLEIQRTEQGDSAMYLCASSQNPGEYAYGYTFGSGTRLTVV.

This clone was observed a handful of times. The gene calls are TRBV29-1 and TRBJ1-2, with 7 bases lining up with TRBD1. V was pared by 3 bases and J by 5 bases, with 0 bases of the junction left unmatched. This CDR3 has 11 residues. Germline V CDR1 and CDR2: SQVTM, ANQGSEA. The CDR3 sequence is CSVETGYGYTF. CDR3 nucleotide sequence: TGCAGCGTTGAGACAGGGTATGGCTACACCTTC. Filled out from reference TRBV29-1 and TRBJ1-2, the complete variable domain reads SAVISQKPSRDICQRGTSLTIQCQVDSQVTMMFWYRQQPGQSLTLIATANQGSEATYESGFVIDKFPISRPNLTFSTLTVSNMSPEDSSIYLCSVETGYGYTFGSGTRLTVV.

The table lists this clone with a few counts. At the DNA level, this CDR3 is encoded by other sequences in the same sample as well. V and J are TRBV6-5 and TRBJ2-6; D may be TRBD1 (6 bases). V gave up 2 bases and J gave up 4 bases, with 9 bases separating them. The CDR3 has 15 amino acids. Per germline, CDR1 MNHEY and CDR2 SVGAGI. The CDR3 DNA reads as TGTGCCAGCAGTTACAGGGGGTCCGGGGCCAACGTCCTGACTTTC. Amino acid sequence: CASSYRGSGANVLTF.

The chain combines TRBV5-4 with TRBJ2-2; D not resolved. Germline V gene sequence: CDR1 SGHNT, CDR2 YYREEE (reference sequence). The CDR3 loop spans 11 amino acids. V was trimmed by 0 bases and J by 9 bases, leaving 3 bases between them. The CDR3 sequence is CASSLGRELFF. The CDR3 DNA sequence: TGTGCCAGCAGCTTGGGTAGGGAGCTGTTTTTT. The full variable domain, completed using reference TRBV5-4 and TRBJ2-2, is ETGVTQSPTHLIKTRGQQVTLRCSSQSGHNTVSWYQQALGQGPQFIFQYYREEENGRGNFPPRFSGLQFPNYSSELNVNALELDDSALYLCASSLGRELFFGEGSRLTVL.

V usage is TRBV27 and J usage is TRBJ2-1, with D tentatively TRBD2 (6 bases). From germline, CDR1 is MNHEY and CDR2 SMNVEV (reference sequence). The V end was cut by 6 bases, the J end by 7 bases, with 13 bases between. The CDR3 length is 13 residues. CDR3 coding DNA: TGTGCCAGCAGACTACTAGCTACAAATGAGCAGTTCTTC. Its translation: CASRLLATNEQFF.

CDR3 region: CASSSQAGALYEQYF. The CDR3 DNA reads as TGTGCCAGCAGCTCCCAAGCGGGGGCCTTATACGAGCAGTACTTC. The genes are TRBV7-9 and TRBJ2-7, with TRBD2 identical over 8 bases. CDR1 and CDR2 from the germline V gene are SEHNR and FQNEAQ (reference sequence). With V trimmed by 4 bases and J by 4 bases, 9 bases remained unmatched. The CDR3 has 15 residues.

The chain couples TRBV5-5 to TRBJ2-1; 7 bases fit TRBD1. The trim removed 4 bases at V and 1 base at J, leaving 2 bases unmatched. This CDR3 is built from 14 residues. Germline assignment: CDR1 SGHKS and CDR2 YYEKEE (reference sequence). The CDR3 nucleotides read TGTGCCAGCAGCCCGGGACAGTCCTACAATGAGCAGTTCTTC. This encodes CASSPGQSYNEQFF.

V gene TRBV5-1 combines with J gene TRBJ2-2; 7 positions match TRBD1. The CDR3 totals 16 residues. Trimming took 4 bases from V and 1 from J; bases not matched to a gene: 7. The V gene's germline CDR1 is SGHRS and CDR2 YFSETQ. The CDR3 coding sequence is TGCGCCAGCAGCCCCTTGACAGGGAGGAACACCGGGGAGCTGTTTTTT. Translated: CASSPLTGRNTGELFF.

The J gene is TRBJ2-5, the V gene TRBV10-3; D unresolved. Matching the DNA end better, TRBJ2-7 makes the J call doubtful. CDR1 is ENHRY, CDR2 SYGVKD, per germline. The CDR3 is 12 residues long. CDR3 sequence: CASGEQAYEQYF. The CDR3 DNA reads TGTGCCTCTGGTGAGCAGGCCTACGAGCAGTACTTC.

This clone has more than one count but fewer than ten. This sequence joins TRBV9 and TRBJ2-3; 9 bases align to TRBD1. The CDR3 has 16 amino acids. CDR1 and CDR2 (germline): SGDLS, YYNGEE. V gave up 4 bases and J gave up 6 bases; unmatched junction bases: 12. As DNA, the CDR3 is TGTGCCAGCAGCCCTCGGGGACAGGGCTTGGTGGATACGCAGTATTTT. It specifies CASSPRGQGLVDTQYF.

The V call is TRBV6-4, the J call TRBJ2-7, with 8 bases matching TRBD1. The CDR3 contains 14 residues. With V trimmed by 7 bases and J by 5 bases, 10 bases remained unmatched. The germline V gene has CDR1 MRHNA and CDR2 SNTAGT. The CDR3 DNA sequence: TGTGCCAGCATCTTAGGACAGGGAAGGAACGAGCAGTACTTC. It translates to CASILGQGRNEQYF.

This chain links TRBV16 with TRBJ1-2; D remains unclear. This CDR3 has 10 residues. Trimming stripped 2 bases from V and 12 bases from J, with 7 bases between. In germline, CDR1 is KGHSY, CDR2 FQNENV. CDR3: CASSQGRNTF. The DNA for the CDR3 is TGTGCCAGCAGCCAAGGCAGGAACACCTTC.

In its sample, this clone was seen once. The V and J genes are TRBV2 and TRBJ1-1; a possible D gene is TRBD1 (6 bases). The germline gives CDR1 SNHLY, CDR2 FYNNEI. Trimming cost V 6 bases and J 3 bases, with 14 bases left between them. This CDR3 has 14 residues. For the CDR3, the DNA is TGTGCCAGCAGCACACAGGGTTCGTACACTGAAGCTTTCTTT. Translation: CASSTQGSYTEAFF.

The gene calls are TRBV10-3 and TRBJ2-1, with 11 bases matching TRBD2. With V trimmed by 2 bases and J by 6 bases, 3 bases remained unmatched. CDR1 is ENHRY, CDR2 SYGVKD, per germline. The CDR3 length is 15 residues. The CDR3 DNA reads as TGTGCCATCAGTGAGACTAGCGGGAGTAGCAATGAGCAGTTCTTC. Its protein product is CAISETSGSSNEQFF.

V usage is TRBV27 and J usage is TRBJ2-7; D is ambiguous. The V and J ends lost 0 bases and 6 bases respectively, with 12 bases between them. CDR3 length: 14 residues. The germline CDR1 and CDR2 sequences are MNHEY and SMNVEV (reference sequence). CDR3 protein: CASSLSQVMGEQYF. CDR3 DNA sequence: TGTGCCAGCAGTTTATCGCAGGTGATGGGCGAGCAGTACTTC.

The sample holds one count of this clone. The chain employs TRBV2 and TRBJ2-1; TRBD2 matches at 8 bases. Trimming at V came to 5 bases and at J to 15 bases, leaving 6 bases not matched to a gene. Germline CDR1 reads SNHLY; CDR2 reads FYNNEI. The CDR3 runs 11 residues. CDR3 loop: CASSLTSVLFF. For the CDR3, the DNA is TGTGCCAGCAGTTTGACTAGCGTTTTGTTCTTC. Using reference TRBV2 and TRBJ2-1 for the parts outside the CDR3, the full variable domain is EPEVTQTPSHQVTQMGQEVILRCVPISNHLYFYWYRQILGQKVEFLVSFYNNEISEKSEIFDDQFSVERPDGSNFTLKIRSTKLEDSAMYFCASSLTSVLFFGPGTRLTVL.

This chain joins TRBV18 and TRBJ2-1; 9 nucleotides agree with TRBD2. The J segment lost 2 bases and the V segment lost 3 bases, leaving 2 bases of the junction unmatched. There are 15 residues in the CDR3. Germline-derived CDR1 and CDR2 are KGHSH and LQKENI. Here the CDR3 reads CASSPSGRPYNEQFF. Here the CDR3 DNA reads TGTGCCAGCTCACCTAGCGGGAGACCCTACAATGAGCAGTTCTTC.

This clone has only one observation. The chain joins TRBV21-1 to TRBJ2-1; the D call of TRBD2 is as the table states it, not checked on the DNA. TRBV21-1 is noted as a pseudogene. This CDR3 comprises 16 residues. For the CDR3, the DNA is TGTGCCAGCGCTTCCGGGACTAGCGGGAGTATTAATGAGCAGTTCTTC. It yields the protein CASASGTSGSINEQFF.

This clone was counted between two and nine times. This chain uses TRBV7-2 with TRBJ2-7; 11 positions match TRBD2. Trimming took 5 bases from V and 2 from J; bases not matched to a gene: 5. This CDR3 contains 15 residues. Germline V CDR1 and CDR2: SGHTA, FQGNSA. The CDR3 loop reads CASSPVAGGTYEQYF. As DNA, the CDR3 is TGTGCCAGCAGCCCCGTAGCGGGAGGGACCTACGAGCAGTACTTC.

This clone has more than one count but fewer than ten. V is TRBV9 and J is TRBJ2-7; 10 bases map to TRBD2. The germline CDR1 and CDR2 sequences are SGDLS and YYNGEE. The V segment lost 3 bases and the J segment 3 bases; nucleotides outside the gene matches: 3. The CDR3 totals 14 residues. The CDR3 loop reads CASSAGTSVYEQYF. Here the CDR3 DNA reads TGTGCCAGCAGCGCCGGGACTAGCGTCTACGAGCAGTACTTC.

This clone was detected once. The CDR3 DNA is TGTGCCAGCAGCTTATCAGAACGCACAGATACGCAGTATTTT. This encodes CASSLSERTDTQYF. V usage is TRBV7-2 and J usage is TRBJ2-3, with D hard to call. This CDR3 is 14 amino acids long. V was clipped by 2 bases and J by 1 base, with 7 bases between them. Germline CDR1 SGHTA, CDR2 FQGNSA.

The gene calls are TRBV5-1 and TRBJ2-3, with 10 nucleotides matching TRBD2. The V gene's germline CDR1 is SGHRS and CDR2 YFSETQ. The CDR3 covers 16 residues. Trimming took 4 bases from V and 4 from J; bases not matched to a gene: 9. DNA for the CDR3: TGCGCCAGCAGCCCTACTCTAGCGGGAGTTTCAGATACGCAGTATTTT. Translating gives CASSPTLAGVSDTQYF. Drawing the rest from reference TRBV5-1 and TRBJ2-3, the complete variable domain is KAGVTQTPRYLIKTRGQQVTLSCSPISGHRSVSWYQQTPGQGLQFLFEYFSETQRNKGNFPGRFSGRQFSNSRSEMNVSTLELGDSALYLCASSPTLAGVSDTQYFGPGTRLTVL.

V is TRBV6-6 and J is TRBJ2-1, with 8 bases identical to TRBD2. This CDR3 is 14 amino acids long. The V segment lost 4 bases and the J segment 10 bases; nucleotides outside the gene matches: 9. In germline, CDR1 is MNHNY, CDR2 SVGAGI (reference sequence). The CDR3 reads CASSFGGGLGEQFF. In nucleotides, the CDR3 is TGTGCCAGCAGTTTCGGGGGGGGGCTCGGGGAGCAGTTCTTC.

The chain joins TRBV4-2 to TRBJ1-5; 7 positions agree with TRBD1. In germline, CDR1 is LGHNA, CDR2 YNFKEQ. The CDR3 spans 16 residues. V shed 3 bases, J shed 6 bases, and the junction held 11 bases outside the gene matches. CDR3 protein: CASSQAVDRVSQPQHF. The CDR3 coding sequence is TGTGCCAGCAGCCAGGCGGTTGACAGGGTCTCTCAGCCCCAGCATTTT.

The V call is TRBV11-2, the J call TRBJ1-6; D possibly corresponds to TRBD1 (5 bases). Germline V gene sequence: CDR1 SGHAT, CDR2 FQNNGV. CDR3 size: 15 residues. The V gene lost 1 base and the J gene lost 9 bases, with 13 bases spanning the gap. This chain's CDR3 is CASSLVSQGASPLHF. The CDR3 DNA follows: TGTGCCAGCAGCTTAGTGAGTCAGGGCGCTTCACCCCTCCACTTT.

This chain connects TRBV18 to TRBJ2-2, with 7 bases lining up with TRBD2. Germline V gene data show CDR1 as KGHSH and CDR2 as LQKENI. The trim removed 3 bases at V and 5 bases at J, leaving 9 bases unmatched. The CDR3 totals 16 residues. CDR3 region: CASSPPVASGTGELFF. The CDR3 nucleotides are TGTGCCAGCTCACCCCCAGTGGCTAGCGGTACCGGGGAGCTGTTTTTT.

This chain joins TRBV27 and TRBJ1-2, with D tentatively TRBD1 (5 bases). CDR3 length equals 13 residues. Germline V CDR1 and CDR2: MNHEY, SMNVEV (reference sequence). Trimming pared 10 bases from V and 0 bases from J, leaving 12 bases between. DNA for the CDR3: TGTGCCATCGACAGTGGAGCTAACTATGGCTACACCTTC. Protein product: CAIDSGANYGYTF.

The genes are TRBV9 and TRBJ2-7; the D gene is possibly TRBD1 (5 bases). CDR1 is SGDLS and CDR2 is YYNGEE in the germline V gene. The germline V and J ends were trimmed by 4 bases and 3 bases, with 14 bases remaining between them. This CDR3 is 14 amino acids long. CDR3 residues: CASSSHDRIYEQYF. CDR3 DNA sequence: TGTGCCAGCAGCTCTCACGACAGAATCTACGAGCAGTACTTC.

The rearrangement joins TRBV6-6 to TRBJ2-1; D not resolved. Germline CDR1 is MNHNY and CDR2 is SVGAGI (reference sequence). Trimming stripped 2 bases from V and 6 bases from J, with 11 bases between. This CDR3 has 14 amino acids. CDR3 region: CASSYAADVNEQFF. The CDR3 DNA reads as TGTGCCAGCAGTTACGCGGCTGACGTCAATGAGCAGTTCTTC.